One TCR beta chain is described in this entry. Many counts were recorded for this clonotype. Its antigen target is currently unknown. Per-base qualities were not stored, and no clone one base away is much larger. The sample comes from a study of T-cell memory formation after mild COVID-19 (dated by TCRdb to 2020 to 2023). The study in broad terms: Most TCR sequence clusters were specific to one of the two donors. In a couple of donors, T-cell clones that expanded and contracted after mild COVID-19 were tracked by sequencing TCRalpha and TCRbeta repertoires over time. Two young, previously healthy adult volunteers made up the cohort, one male and one female.

Ficoll-Paque density gradient centrifugation was the method used to isolate PBMCs. Sequencing was carried out with an Illumina NovaSeq 6000. TCRalpha and TCRbeta cDNA libraries were constructed by 5'RACE with constant-segment primers, with sample barcodes and unique molecular identifiers being introduced. RNA was extracted from every sample with Trizol reagent. Libraries were amplified in two PCR steps, with a second sample barcode and Illumina TruSeq adapters added in the second step. Sequencing of libraries was performed on an Illumina NovaSeq with 2 x 150 bp paired-end reads. Per the original workflow: Reads were demultiplexed and collapsed into UMI-guided consensus sequences with migec v1.2.7. With mixcr v2.1.11, UMI consensuses were aligned to TRA and TRB V and J templates and assembled into clonotypes. Clonotypes were classified as expanded or contracted when called significant by both edgeR and NoisET, with noise models trained on biological replicates. edgeR calls used a false discovery rate-adjusted p below 0.01 and a log2 fold-change threshold of 1. As an exploratory analysis of dynamics, PCA with hierarchical clustering was applied to max-normalized trajectories of the 1000 most abundant clonotypes. Separately sequenced CD4+ and CD8+ repertoires were used to assign a CD4 or CD8 phenotype to each responding clone. TCRdb took the public reads, trimmed them with fastp at Q25, ran MiXCR for clone calling and kept in-frame beta chains. CDR3 protein duplicates are merged, each entry listing the most common genes and DNA. Clone size and V and J calls follow TCRdb, not the original study. This sample has 200,000 or so distinct CDR3 sequences in its table, and about a sixth of those were observed once. The top ten constitute 2.4% of the sample.

The CDR3 goes from the cysteine to the phenylalanine over 15 residues. Only CDR3 DNA remains: 45 bases, in frame from the first base. From a lookup of the germline V gene, CDR1 and CDR2 are KGHDR and SFDVKD. The junction shows trimming of 4 bases on V and 5 bases on J, plus 15 bases between the germline ends. On the study overall, not on this receptor specifically: Some responding clones were detected in pre-infection memory, suggesting pre-existing cross-reactive memory T cells joined the SARS-CoV-2 response. The study included only two mild cases, and larger cohorts that include severe cases with pre-infection samples were judged to be necessary. SARS-CoV-2 specificity of the second-wave clones peaking on day 37 was not confirmed. Contracting CD4+ clones were found mainly in CM and EM memory subsets, while CD8+ clones were enriched in EMRA. Clones that contracted from day 15 to 85 showed balanced CD4/CD8 phenotypes, whereas a second wave of clones that expanded from day 15 to 37 leaned towards CD4+.

The rearranged segments are TRBV24-1 and TRBJ2-3; too little of a D gene remains to name it. The specimen sequenced was PBMCs or a T cell subset sorted from them (not recorded which). The sequence was obtained from an adult woman who had mild COVID-19 (a few samples of this study predate the infection). The sample titles of this study are shuffled in the database, so cell type and time point are left out; the donor was told from shared clones. The CDR3 reads as follows: CATSDPRTRGDTQYF. The DNA sequence follows: TGTGCCACCAGTGACCCTCGGACCCGCGGAGATACGCAGTATTTT.